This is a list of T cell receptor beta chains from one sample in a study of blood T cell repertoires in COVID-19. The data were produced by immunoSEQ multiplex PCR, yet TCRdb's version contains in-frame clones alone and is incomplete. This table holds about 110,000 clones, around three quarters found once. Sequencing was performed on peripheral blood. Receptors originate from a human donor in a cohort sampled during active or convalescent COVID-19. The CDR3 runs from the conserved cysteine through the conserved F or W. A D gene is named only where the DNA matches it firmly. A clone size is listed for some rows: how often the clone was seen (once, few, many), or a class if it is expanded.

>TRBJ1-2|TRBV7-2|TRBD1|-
CASSLKRQGLSNYGYTF
TGTGCCAGCAGCCTTAAACGACAGGGCCTAAGTAACTATGGCTACACCTTC
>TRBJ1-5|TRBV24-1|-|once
CATSDFQGNQPQHF
TGTGCCACCAGTGATTTCCAGGGAAATCAGCCCCAGCATTTT
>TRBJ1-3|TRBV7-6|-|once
CASSSGPSGNTIYF
TGTGCCAGCAGCTCAGGGCCTTCTGGAAACACCATATATTTT
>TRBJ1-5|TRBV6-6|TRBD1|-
CASRKEGAVQPQHF
TGTGCCAGCAGAAAAGAGGGGGCGGTTCAGCCCCAGCATTTT
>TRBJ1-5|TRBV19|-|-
CASSVQRQRSNQPQHF
TGTGCCAGTAGTGTCCAGCGTCAAAGGAGCAATCAGCCCCAGCATTTT
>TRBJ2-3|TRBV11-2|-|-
CASSSLTDTQYF
TGTGCCAGCAGCTCCCTCACAGATACGCAGTATTTT
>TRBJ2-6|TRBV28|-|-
CASSLRGSGANVLTF
TGTGCCAGCAGTTTAAGGGGCTCTGGGGCCAACGTCCTGACTTTC
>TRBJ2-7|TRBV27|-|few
CASRRTQLSYEQYF
TGTGCCAGCAGACGGACTCAACTCTCCTACGAGCAGTACTTC
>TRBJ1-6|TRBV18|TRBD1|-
CASSRTPDRGDSPLHF
TGTGCCAGCTCACGGACCCCGGACAGGGGGGACTCACCCCTCCACTTT
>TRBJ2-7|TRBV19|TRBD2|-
CASSITSGFYEQYF
TGTGCCAGTAGTATAACTAGCGGGTTTTACGAGCAGTACTTC
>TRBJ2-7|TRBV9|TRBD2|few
CASSPGLAAYEQYF
TGTGCCAGCAGCCCGGGACTAGCGGCATACGAGCAGTACTTC
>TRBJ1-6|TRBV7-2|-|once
CASSFPGSYNSPLHF
TGTGCCAGCAGCTTTCCAGGCTCCTATAATTCACCCCTCCACTTT
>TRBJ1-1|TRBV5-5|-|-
CASSLGGPGTEAFF
TGTGCCAGCAGCTTGGGGGGGCCGGGCACTGAAGCTTTCTTT
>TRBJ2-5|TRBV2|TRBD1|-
CASRLQGGFQETQYF
TGTGCCAGCAGGTTACAGGGGGGATTCCAAGAGACCCAGTACTTC
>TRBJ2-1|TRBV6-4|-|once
CASSDRVGASYNEQFF
TGTGCCAGCAGTGATCGGGTGGGGGCGTCCTACAATGAGCAGTTCTTC
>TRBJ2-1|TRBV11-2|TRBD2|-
CASSLTSGSYNEQFF
TGTGCCAGCAGCTTAACTAGCGGGAGCTACAATGAGCAGTTCTTC
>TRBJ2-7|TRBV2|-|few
CASSDARAGISF
TGTGCCAGCAGTGATGCCAGGGCAGGGATTTCCTTC
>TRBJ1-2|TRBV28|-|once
CASRRGAGGYTF
TGTGCCAGCAGAAGAGGTGCTGGTGGCTACACCTTC
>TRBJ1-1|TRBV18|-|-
CASSPPSTYRDTEAFF
TGTGCCAGCTCACCACCTTCAACGTACAGGGACACTGAAGCTTTCTTT
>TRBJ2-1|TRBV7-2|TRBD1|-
CASSPGQEHYNEQFF
TGTGCCAGCAGCCCGGGACAGGAGCACTACAATGAGCAGTTCTTC
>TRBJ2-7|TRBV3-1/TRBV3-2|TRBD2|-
CASSHFRDYSYEQYF
TGTGCCAGCAGCCACTTCAGGGACTACTCCTACGAGCAGTACTTC
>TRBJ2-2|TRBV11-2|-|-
CASSSEGQVDTGELFF
TGTGCCAGCAGCTCCGAAGGCCAGGTGGACACCGGGGAGCTGTTTTTT
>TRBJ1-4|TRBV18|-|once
CASSPRVANEKLFF
TGTGCCAGCTCACCTCGGGTGGCTAATGAAAAACTGTTTTTT
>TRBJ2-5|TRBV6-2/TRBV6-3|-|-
CASSYPGKETQYF
TGTGCCAGCAGTTACCCGGGAAAGGAGACCCAGTACTTC
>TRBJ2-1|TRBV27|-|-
CASIPLGRGNEQFF
TGTGCCAGCATCCCCCTTGGGCGGGGCAATGAGCAGTTCTTC
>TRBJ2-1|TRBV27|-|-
CASSFWGGDEQFF
TGTGCCAGCAGTTTTTGGGGGGGCGATGAGCAGTTCTTC
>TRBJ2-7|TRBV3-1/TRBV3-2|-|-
CASSQDDGWQRERSSYEQYF
TGTGCCAGCAGCCAAGATGATGGGTGGCAGCGAGAGAGGAGCTCCTACGAGCAGTACTTC
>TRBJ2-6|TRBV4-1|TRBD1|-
CASSQWTGGATGANVLTF
TGCGCCAGCAGCCAGTGGACAGGGGGCGCGACTGGGGCCAACGTCCTGACTTTC